The present entry profiles one TCR beta chain with its context. Patients of the Seattle cohort, enrolled during active infection, were followed longitudinally. Deletions cut 4 bases from V and 10 bases from J, with 19 bases between. Germline V gene sequence: CDR1 LNHDA, CDR2 SQIVND (reference sequence). The CDR3 extends over 14 amino acids. Produced via immunoSEQ multiplex PCR; TCRdb's table is partial and in-frame only. The sample consists of about 120,000 clones, about 88% of them appearing once. This sample stems from a study of blood T cell repertoires in COVID-19. About the research overall: Specimens from acute and convalescent COVID-19 originated in the United States, Italy and Spain. The cDNA or gDNA used as material had been derived from T cells, B-cell-depleted T cells, or PBMCs.

The sequence was obtained from a man aged 55 to 70 with COVID-19, enrolled during active disease. This rearrangement joins TRBV19 to TRBJ1-2, with a weak D call TRBD1 (5 bases). Specimen: peripheral blood. CDR3 coding DNA: TGTGCCAGTAGTAAGGGCGGATGGATGGACACCTACACCTTC. This codes for CASSKGGWMDTYTF.